This T cell receptor (beta chain) was found in a study of T cells expressing NK-cell markers. Study-wide points: A range of about 1.0-7.5% of CD8+ T cells consisted of dominant NKG2C+ clonotypes in a handful of donors. The same clonotypes also predominated in the CD3+CD56-NKG2C+ fraction of several donors. HCMV specificity of expanded NKG2C+ T cell clones remained unclear.

A word on this clonotype: As yet, its antigen is unknown.

cDNA encoding TCR beta was synthesized via 5'RACE template switching incorporating UMIs. From the 5' RACE reads, TCRdb lists one entry per CDR3 protein and no DNA. The ten most abundant clones cover less than 20% of a sample with approximately 150,000 distinct CDR3 sequences. Germline CDR1 and CDR2: SNHLY and FYNNEI. The CDR3 covers 15 residues. The rearrangement links TRBV2 to TRBJ2-6. The material sequenced was blood T cells: a sorted CD56 or NKG2C T cell subset, CD4+ or CD8+ T cells, or bulk PBMC T cells (not recorded which). The clonotype originates from a woman between 18 and 70 years old in good health. The CDR3 loop reads CASSVMVRGANVLTF.